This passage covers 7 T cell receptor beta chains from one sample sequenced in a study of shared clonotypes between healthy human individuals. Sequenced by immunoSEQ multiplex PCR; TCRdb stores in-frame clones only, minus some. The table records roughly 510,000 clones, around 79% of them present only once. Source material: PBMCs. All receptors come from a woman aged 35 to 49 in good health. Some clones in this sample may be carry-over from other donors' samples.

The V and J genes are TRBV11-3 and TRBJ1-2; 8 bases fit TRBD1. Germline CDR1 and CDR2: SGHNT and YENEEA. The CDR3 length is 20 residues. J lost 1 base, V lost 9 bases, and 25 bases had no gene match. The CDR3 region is CARKNRTGLAVGLLNYGYTF. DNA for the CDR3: TGTGCCAGGAAAAATAGGACAGGGTTAGCCGTGGGCCTCCTTAACTATGGCTACACCTTC.

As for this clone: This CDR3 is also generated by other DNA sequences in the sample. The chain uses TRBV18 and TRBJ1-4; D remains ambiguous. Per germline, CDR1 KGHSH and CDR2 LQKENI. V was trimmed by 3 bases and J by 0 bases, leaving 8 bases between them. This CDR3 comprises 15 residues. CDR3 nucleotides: TGTGCCAGCTCACCTCCGGGCGCAACTAATGAAAAACTGTTTTTT. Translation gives CASSPPGATNEKLFF.

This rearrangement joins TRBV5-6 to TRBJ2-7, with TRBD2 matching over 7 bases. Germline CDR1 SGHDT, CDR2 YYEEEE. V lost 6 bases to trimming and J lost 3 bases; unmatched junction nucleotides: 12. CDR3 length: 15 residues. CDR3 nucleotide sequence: TGTGCCAGCACGACTGGACTAGGCGGGCTCTACGAGCAGTACTTC. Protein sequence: CASTTGLGGLYEQYF.

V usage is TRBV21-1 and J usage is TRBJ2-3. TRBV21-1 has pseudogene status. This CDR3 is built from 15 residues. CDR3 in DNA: TGTGCCAGCAGCAAAGATCCGATTCGCACAGATACGCAGTATTTT. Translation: CASSKDPIRTDTQYF.

The CDR3 here is CASSPFPGTRNTGELFF. The CDR3 coding sequence is TGTGCCAGCAGTCCCTTTCCCGGGACAAGAAACACCGGGGAGCTGTTTTTT. The V and J genes are TRBV28 and TRBJ2-2, with a tentative D call TRBD1 (6 bases). V lost 5 bases to trimming and J lost 2 bases, with 18 bases between them. CDR1 MDHEN and CDR2 SYDVKM come from the germline V gene. This CDR3 has 17 amino acids.

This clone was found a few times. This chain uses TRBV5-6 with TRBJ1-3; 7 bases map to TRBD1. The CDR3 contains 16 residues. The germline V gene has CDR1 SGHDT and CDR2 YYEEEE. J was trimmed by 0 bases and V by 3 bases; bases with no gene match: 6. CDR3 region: CASSWGDRRSGNTIYF. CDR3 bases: TGTGCCAGCAGCTGGGGGGACAGACGCTCTGGAAACACCATATATTTT.

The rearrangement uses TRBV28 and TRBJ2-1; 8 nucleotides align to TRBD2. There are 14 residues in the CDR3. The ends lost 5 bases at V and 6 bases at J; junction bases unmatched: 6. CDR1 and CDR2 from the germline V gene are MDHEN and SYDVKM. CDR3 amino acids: CASSPPGRGNEQFF. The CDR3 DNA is TGTGCCAGCAGTCCCCCCGGGAGGGGCAATGAGCAGTTCTTC.